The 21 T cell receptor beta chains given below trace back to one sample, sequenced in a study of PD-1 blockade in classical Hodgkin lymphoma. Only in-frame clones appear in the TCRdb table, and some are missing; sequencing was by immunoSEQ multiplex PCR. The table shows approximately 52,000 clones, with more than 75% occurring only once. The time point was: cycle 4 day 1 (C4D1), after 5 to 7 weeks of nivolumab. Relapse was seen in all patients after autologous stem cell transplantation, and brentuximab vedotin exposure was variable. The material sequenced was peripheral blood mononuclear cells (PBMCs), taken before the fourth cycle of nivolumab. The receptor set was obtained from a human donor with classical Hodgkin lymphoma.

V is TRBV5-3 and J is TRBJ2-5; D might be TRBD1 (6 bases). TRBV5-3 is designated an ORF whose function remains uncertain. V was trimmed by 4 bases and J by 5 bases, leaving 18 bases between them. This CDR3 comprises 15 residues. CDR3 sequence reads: CARSNWQGPGETQYF. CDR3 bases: TGTGCCAGAAGCAACTGGCAGGGGCCAGGGGAGACCCAGTACTTC.

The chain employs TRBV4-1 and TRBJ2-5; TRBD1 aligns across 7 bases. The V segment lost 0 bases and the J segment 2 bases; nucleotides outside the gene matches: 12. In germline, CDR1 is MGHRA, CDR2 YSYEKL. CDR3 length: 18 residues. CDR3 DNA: TGCGCCAGCAGCCAAGAGGGTGGGACAGATGATATACAAGAGACCCAGTACTTC. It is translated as CASSQEGGTDDIQETQYF.

The CDR3 sequence is CASSQRETQYF. CDR3 DNA: TGTGCCAGTAGCCAACGGGAGACCCAGTACTTC. The chain is built from TRBV19 and TRBJ2-5; the D is unclear. V lost 6 bases to trimming and J lost 5 bases, with 7 bases between them. Germline V gene data show CDR1 as LNHDA and CDR2 as SQIVND (reference sequence). CDR3 length: 11 residues.

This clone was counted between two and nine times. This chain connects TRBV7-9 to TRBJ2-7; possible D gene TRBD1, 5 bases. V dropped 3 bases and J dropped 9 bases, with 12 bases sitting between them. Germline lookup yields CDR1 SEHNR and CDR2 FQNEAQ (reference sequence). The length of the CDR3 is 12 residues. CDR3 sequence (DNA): TGTGCCAGCAGCTTGGGGCGTACACGGCAGTACTTC. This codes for CASSLGRTRQYF.

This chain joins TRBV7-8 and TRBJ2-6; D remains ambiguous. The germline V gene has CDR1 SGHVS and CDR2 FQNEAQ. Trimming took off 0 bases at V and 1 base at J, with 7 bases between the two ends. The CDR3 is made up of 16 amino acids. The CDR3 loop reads CASSLASASGANVLTF. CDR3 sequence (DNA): TGTGCCAGCAGCTTAGCGTCCGCGTCTGGGGCCAACGTCCTGACTTTC.

The CDR3 loop reads CAISDGGALGYTF. The CDR3 DNA sequence: TGTGCCATCAGTGATGGAGGGGCCTTGGGCTACACCTTC. This chain joins TRBV10-3 and TRBJ1-2; a possible D gene is TRBD1 (5 bases). This CDR3 has 13 residues. CDR1 ENHRY and CDR2 SYGVKD come from the germline V gene. Trimming took 3 bases from V and 8 from J, leaving 13 bases between them.

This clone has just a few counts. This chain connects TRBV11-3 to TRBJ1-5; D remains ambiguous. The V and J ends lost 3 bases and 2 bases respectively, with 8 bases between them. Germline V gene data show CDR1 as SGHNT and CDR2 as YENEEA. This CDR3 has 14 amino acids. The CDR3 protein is CASSFGRCNQPQHF. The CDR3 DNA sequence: TGTGCCAGCAGCTTCGGCAGATGCAATCAGCCCCAGCATTTT. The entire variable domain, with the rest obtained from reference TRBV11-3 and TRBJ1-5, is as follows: EAGVVQSPRYKIIEKKQPVAFWCNPISGHNTLYWYLQNLGQGPELLIRYENEEAVDDSQLPKDRFSAERLKGVDSTLKIQPAELGDSAVYLCASSFGRCNQPQHFGDGTRLSIL.

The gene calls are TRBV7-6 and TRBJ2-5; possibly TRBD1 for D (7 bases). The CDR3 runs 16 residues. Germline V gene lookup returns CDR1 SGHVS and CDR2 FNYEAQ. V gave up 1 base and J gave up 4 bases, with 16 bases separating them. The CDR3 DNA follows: TGTGCCAGCAGCTTAGATGGGGCAGGGGGAGGAGAGACCCAGTACTTC. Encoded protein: CASSLDGAGGGETQYF.

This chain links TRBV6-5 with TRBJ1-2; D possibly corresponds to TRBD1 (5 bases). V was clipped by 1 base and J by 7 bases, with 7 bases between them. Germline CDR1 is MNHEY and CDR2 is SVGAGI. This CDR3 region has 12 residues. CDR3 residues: CASSYFGGGYTF. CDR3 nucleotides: TGTGCCAGCAGTTACTTTGGGGGTGGCTACACCTTC.

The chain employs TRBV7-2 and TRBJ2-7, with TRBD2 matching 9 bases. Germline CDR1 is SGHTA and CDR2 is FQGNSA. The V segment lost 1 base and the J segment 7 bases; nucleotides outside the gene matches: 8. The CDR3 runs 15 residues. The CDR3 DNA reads TGTGCCAGCAGCTTAGATAGCGGGGGACCGGGGGAGCAGTACTTC. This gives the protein CASSLDSGGPGEQYF.

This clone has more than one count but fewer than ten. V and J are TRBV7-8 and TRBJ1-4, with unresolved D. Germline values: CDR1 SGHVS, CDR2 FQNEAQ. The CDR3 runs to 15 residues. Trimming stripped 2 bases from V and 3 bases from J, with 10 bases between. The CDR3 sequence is CASSLLPAANEKLFF. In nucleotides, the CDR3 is TGTGCCAGCAGCTTACTCCCGGCGGCTAATGAAAAACTGTTTTTT. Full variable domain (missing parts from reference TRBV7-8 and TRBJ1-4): GAGVSQSPRYKVAKRGQDVALRCDPISGHVSLFWYQQALGQGPEFLTYFQNEAQLDKSGLPSDRFFAERPEGSVSTLKIQRTQQEDSAVYLCASSLLPAANEKLFFGSGTQLSVL.

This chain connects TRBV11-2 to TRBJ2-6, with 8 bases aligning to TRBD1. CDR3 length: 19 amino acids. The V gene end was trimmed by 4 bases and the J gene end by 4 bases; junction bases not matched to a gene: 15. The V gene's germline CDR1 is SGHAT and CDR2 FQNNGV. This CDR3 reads CASSYSTDRAWSGANVLTF. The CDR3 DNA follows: TGTGCCAGCAGCTACTCCACGGACAGGGCTTGGAGCGGGGCCAACGTCCTGACTTTC. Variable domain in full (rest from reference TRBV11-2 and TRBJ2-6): EAGVAQSPRYKIIEKRQSVAFWCNPISGHATLYWYQQILGQGPKLLIQFQNNGVVDDSQLPKDRFSAERLKGVDSTLKIQPAKLEDSAVYLCASSYSTDRAWSGANVLTFGAGSRLTVL.

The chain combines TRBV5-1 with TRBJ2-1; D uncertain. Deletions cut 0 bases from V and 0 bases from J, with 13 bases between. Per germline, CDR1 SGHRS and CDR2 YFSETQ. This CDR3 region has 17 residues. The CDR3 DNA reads TGCGCCAGCAGCTTGGTGGTGGGGATTAGCTCCTACAATGAGCAGTTCTTC. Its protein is CASSLVVGISSYNEQFF. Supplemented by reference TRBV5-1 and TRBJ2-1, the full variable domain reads KAGVTQTPRYLIKTRGQQVTLSCSPISGHRSVSWYQQTPGQGLQFLFEYFSETQRNKGNFPGRFSGRQFSNSRSEMNVSTLELGDSALYLCASSLVVGISSYNEQFFGPGTRLTVL.

The chain's CDR3 is CASSYSTGSTDTQYF. In DNA form, the CDR3 reads TGTGCCAGCAGTTACTCAACAGGGAGCACAGATACGCAGTATTTT. This rearrangement joins TRBV6-5 to TRBJ2-3, with a possible D match to TRBD1 (6 bases). The CDR3 spans 15 residues. Per germline, CDR1 MNHEY and CDR2 SVGAGI. The germline V and J ends were trimmed by 0 bases and 0 bases, with 7 bases remaining between them.

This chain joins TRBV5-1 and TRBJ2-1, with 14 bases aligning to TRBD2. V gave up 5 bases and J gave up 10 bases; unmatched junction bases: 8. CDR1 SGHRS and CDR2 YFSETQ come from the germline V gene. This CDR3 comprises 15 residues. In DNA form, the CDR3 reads TGCGCCAGCAGAAGGGGACTAGCGGGAGTTGGGGAGCAGTTCTTC. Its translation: CASRRGLAGVGEQFF.

CDR3 amino acids: CASSSSLTALPQHF. CDR3 sequence (DNA): TGTGCCAGCAGCTCTAGCCTGACCGCCTTACCCCAGCATTTT. The chain is built from TRBV7-2 and TRBJ1-5; D gene unclear. V dropped 4 bases and J dropped 10 bases, with 17 bases sitting between them. The CDR3 is 14 amino acids. Germline loops: CDR1 SGHTA, CDR2 FQGNSA. Complete variable domain (other parts from reference TRBV7-2 and TRBJ1-5): GAGVSQSPSNKVTEKGKDVELRCDPISGHTALYWYRQSLGQGLEFLIYFQGNSAPDKSGLPSDRFSAERTGGSVSTLTIQRTQQEDSAVYLCASSSSLTALPQHFGDGTRLSIL.

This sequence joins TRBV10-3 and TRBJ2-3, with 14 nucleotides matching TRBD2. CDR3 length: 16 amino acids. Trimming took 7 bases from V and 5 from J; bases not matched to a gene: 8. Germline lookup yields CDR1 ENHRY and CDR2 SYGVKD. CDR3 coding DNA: TGTGCCATCAAAGGGACTAGCGGGGGAAAGGTAGATACGCAGTATTTT. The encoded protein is CAIKGTSGGKVDTQYF.

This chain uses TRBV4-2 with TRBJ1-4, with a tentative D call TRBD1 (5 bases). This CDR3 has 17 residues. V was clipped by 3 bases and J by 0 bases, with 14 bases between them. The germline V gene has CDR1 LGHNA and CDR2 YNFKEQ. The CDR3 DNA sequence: TGTGCCAGCAGCCAGAAGGGTCGGGGGGCAACTAATGAAAAACTGTTTTTT. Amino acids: CASSQKGRGATNEKLFF.

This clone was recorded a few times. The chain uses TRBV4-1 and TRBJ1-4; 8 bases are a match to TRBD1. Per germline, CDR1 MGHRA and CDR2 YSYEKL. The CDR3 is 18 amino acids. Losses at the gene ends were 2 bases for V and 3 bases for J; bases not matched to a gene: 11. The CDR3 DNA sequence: TGCGCCAGCAGCCAAACTGGGAACAGGGGGTGGTCTAATGAAAAACTGTTTTTT. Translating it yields CASSQTGNRGWSNEKLFF.

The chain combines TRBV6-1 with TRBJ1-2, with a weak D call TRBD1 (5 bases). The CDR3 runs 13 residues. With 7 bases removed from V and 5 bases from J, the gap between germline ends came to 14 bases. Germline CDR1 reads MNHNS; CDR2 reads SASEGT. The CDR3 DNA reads TGTGCCAGCAAGAGCCAGGGCTTTTATGGCTACACCTTC. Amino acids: CASKSQGFYGYTF.

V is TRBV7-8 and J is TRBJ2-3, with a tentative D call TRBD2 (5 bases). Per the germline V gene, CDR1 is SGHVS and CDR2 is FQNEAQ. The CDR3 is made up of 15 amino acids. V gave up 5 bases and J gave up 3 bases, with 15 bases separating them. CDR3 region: CASSPRVGVTDTQYF. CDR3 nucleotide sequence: TGTGCCAGCAGCCCGAGGGTAGGCGTTACAGATACGCAGTATTTT.